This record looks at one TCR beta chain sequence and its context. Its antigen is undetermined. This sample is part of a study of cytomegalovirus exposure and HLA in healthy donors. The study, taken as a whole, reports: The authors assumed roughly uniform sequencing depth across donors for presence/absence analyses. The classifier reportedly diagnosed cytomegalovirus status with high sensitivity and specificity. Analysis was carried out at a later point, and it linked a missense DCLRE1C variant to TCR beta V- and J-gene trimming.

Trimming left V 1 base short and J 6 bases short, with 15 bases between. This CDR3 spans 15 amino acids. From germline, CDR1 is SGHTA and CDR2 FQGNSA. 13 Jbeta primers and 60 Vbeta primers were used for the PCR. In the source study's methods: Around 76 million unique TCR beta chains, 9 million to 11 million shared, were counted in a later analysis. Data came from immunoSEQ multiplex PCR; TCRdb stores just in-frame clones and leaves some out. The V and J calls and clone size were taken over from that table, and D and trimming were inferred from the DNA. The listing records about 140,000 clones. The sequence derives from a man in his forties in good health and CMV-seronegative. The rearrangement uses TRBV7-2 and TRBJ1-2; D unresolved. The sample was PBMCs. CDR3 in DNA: TGTGCCAGCAGCTTAGGAGGGAAGAGAGCTGATGGCTACACCTTC. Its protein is CASSLGGKRADGYTF.